This is a list of T cell receptor beta chains from one sample in a study of CD8 T cells in ankylosing spondylitis. Via MiXCR, TCRdb re-called the 5' RACE reads, giving one row per CDR3 protein. The sample holds 500,000 to 650,000 distinct CDR3 sequences, over 4% seen once. Material for sequencing was blood, either unsorted or a sorted T cell fraction (not recorded which). These receptors were taken from a male donor with ankylosing spondylitis. Each CDR3 is given with its conserved first and last residue. The D gene is left open where the match is weak. Size is stated for part of the rows, as once, few or many counts, or as a class when the clone is expanded.

len: 15; abundance: NA; v_gene: TRBV6-2/TRBV6-3; j_gene: TRBJ2-1; d_gene: TRBD1; CDR3aa: CASSQPGQGAHEQFF; CDR3nt: TGTGCCAGCAGTCAACCGGGACAGGGGGCCCATGAGCAGTTCTTC
len: 12; abundance: many; v_gene: TRBV10-3; j_gene: TRBJ1-4; d_gene: NA; CDR3aa: CAISLTNEKLFF; CDR3nt: TGTGCCATCAGTTTAACTAATGAAAAACTGTTTTTT
len: 16; abundance: NA; v_gene: TRBV7-2; j_gene: TRBJ2-7; d_gene: TRBD2; CDR3aa: CASSSPWGGRSYEQYF; CDR3nt: TGTGCCAGCAGCTCCCCCTGGGGGGGGAGATCCTACGAGCAGTACTTC
len: 13; abundance: many; v_gene: TRBV5-1; j_gene: TRBJ2-7; d_gene: NA; CDR3aa: CASPNPLGREQYF; CDR3nt: TGCGCCAGCCCGAACCCACTAGGGCGCGAGCAGTACTTC
len: 16; abundance: few; v_gene: TRBV5-4; j_gene: TRBJ2-5; d_gene: TRBD1; CDR3aa: CASSRRDRGPQETQYF; CDR3nt: TGTGCCAGCAGCCGGAGGGACAGGGGCCCTCAAGAGACCCAGTACTTC
len: 15; abundance: many; v_gene: TRBV5-5; j_gene: TRBJ2-5; d_gene: NA; CDR3aa: CASSLALGFLETQYF; CDR3nt: TGTGCCAGCAGCTTAGCACTAGGCTTTTTGGAGACCCAGTACTTC
len: 14; abundance: NA; v_gene: TRBV9; j_gene: TRBJ2-2; d_gene: NA; CDR3aa: CASSAVIVSGELFF; CDR3nt: TGTGCCAGCAGCGCCGTCATTGTTTCGGGGGAGCTGTTTTTT
len: 15; abundance: many; v_gene: TRBV24-1; j_gene: TRBJ2-1; d_gene: TRBD1; CDR3aa: CATGQQGVLYNEQFF; CDR3nt: TGTGCCACCGGACAACAGGGGGTACTCTACAATGAGCAGTTCTTC
len: 13; abundance: many; v_gene: TRBV4-1; j_gene: TRBJ1-2; d_gene: NA; CDR3aa: CASSRLPLDGYTF; CDR3nt: TGCGCCAGCAGCCGCTTGCCCCTGGATGGCTACACCTTC
len: 14; abundance: many; v_gene: TRBV5-1; j_gene: TRBJ2-7; d_gene: TRBD1; CDR3aa: CASSLDRDSYEQYF; CDR3nt: TGCGCCAGCAGCTTGGACCGGGACAGCTACGAGCAGTACTTC
len: 14; abundance: many; v_gene: TRBV5-1; j_gene: TRBJ1-1; d_gene: TRBD1; CDR3aa: CASSSRTGRTEAFF; CDR3nt: TGCGCCAGCAGCTCTCGGACAGGGAGGACTGAAGCTTTCTTT
len: 12; abundance: NA; v_gene: TRBV4-2; j_gene: TRBJ2-7; d_gene: NA; CDR3aa: CASSQAGRSQYF; CDR3nt: TGTGCCAGCAGCCAAGCAGGGCGGTCGCAGTACTTC
len: 16; abundance: many; v_gene: TRBV9; j_gene: TRBJ1-2; d_gene: TRBD1; CDR3aa: CASSVMTGGDFYGYTF; CDR3nt: TGTGCCAGCAGCGTAATGACAGGGGGAGATTTCTATGGCTACACCTTC
len: 15; abundance: NA; v_gene: TRBV7-8; j_gene: TRBJ2-3; d_gene: NA; CDR3aa: CASSFLNQVTDTQYF; CDR3nt: TGTGCCAGCAGCTTTCTAAACCAAGTGACAGATACGCAGTATTTT
len: 14; abundance: many; v_gene: TRBV10-3; j_gene: TRBJ1-2; d_gene: NA; CDR3aa: CAISRWGPDYGYTF; CDR3nt: TGTGCCATCAGCCGTTGGGGTCCAGATTATGGCTACACCTTC
len: 12; abundance: many; v_gene: TRBV5-1; j_gene: TRBJ1-3; d_gene: NA; CDR3aa: CASRGAGNTIYF; CDR3nt: TGCGCCAGCCGGGGGGCTGGAAACACCATATATTTT
len: 16; abundance: many; v_gene: TRBV7-6; j_gene: TRBJ2-7; d_gene: NA; CDR3aa: CASSSLRGLGGLEQYF; CDR3nt: TGTGCCAGCAGCTCCCTTCGGGGATTGGGAGGACTCGAGCAGTACTTC
len: 16; abundance: few; v_gene: TRBV5-1; j_gene: TRBJ2-1; d_gene: TRBD2; CDR3aa: CASSRTSGIMGNEQFF; CDR3nt: TGCGCCAGCAGCCGGACTAGCGGGATAATGGGCAATGAGCAGTTCTTC
len: 14; abundance: many; v_gene: TRBV5-1; j_gene: TRBJ1-1; d_gene: NA; CDR3aa: CASTSWGANTEAFF; CDR3nt: TGCGCCAGCACAAGCTGGGGGGCGAACACTGAAGCTTTCTTT
len: 12; abundance: NA; v_gene: TRBV6-6; j_gene: TRBJ2-2; d_gene: NA; CDR3aa: CASSYSAGELFF; CDR3nt: TGTGCCAGCAGTTACTCCGCGGGGGAGCTGTTTTTT
len: 14; abundance: many; v_gene: TRBV5-1; j_gene: TRBJ2-1; d_gene: NA; CDR3aa: CASSLGMVAAEQFF; CDR3nt: TGCGCCAGCAGCTTGGGAATGGTAGCCGCTGAGCAGTTCTTC
len: 17; abundance: many; v_gene: TRBV10-3; j_gene: TRBJ1-2; d_gene: TRBD1; CDR3aa: CAISRGTGIAINYGYTF; CDR3nt: TGTGCCATCAGTCGTGGGACAGGCATAGCTATTAACTATGGCTACACCTTC
len: 13; abundance: NA; v_gene: TRBV7-6; j_gene: TRBJ1-5; d_gene: NA; CDR3aa: CASSPPGDQPQHF; CDR3nt: TGTGCCAGCAGCCCTCCGGGGGACCAGCCCCAGCATTTT
len: 16; abundance: few; v_gene: TRBV7-3; j_gene: TRBJ2-2; d_gene: NA; CDR3aa: CASSLTFSREPGELFF; CDR3nt: TGTGCCAGCAGCTTAACATTCTCCAGGGAACCCGGGGAGCTGTTTTTT
len: 13; abundance: NA; v_gene: TRBV12-3/TRBV12-4; j_gene: TRBJ1-2; d_gene: NA; CDR3aa: CASSQAPNYGYTF; CDR3nt: TGTGCCAGCAGCCAGGCACCTAACTATGGCTACACCTTC
len: 14; abundance: many; v_gene: TRBV29-1; j_gene: TRBJ1-1; d_gene: NA; CDR3aa: CSVEGGLGNTEAFF; CDR3nt: TGCAGCGTGGAGGGGGGATTGGGGAACACTGAAGCTTTCTTT
len: 14; abundance: few; v_gene: TRBV7-2; j_gene: TRBJ2-5; d_gene: NA; CDR3aa: CASTHGTGEETQYF; CDR3nt: TGTGCCAGCACCCATGGGACCGGGGAAGAGACCCAGTACTTC
len: 14; abundance: many; v_gene: TRBV29-1; j_gene: TRBJ2-7; d_gene: NA; CDR3aa: CSVVLLPGVNEQYF; CDR3nt: TGCAGCGTTGTCCTACTTCCCGGGGTGAACGAGCAGTACTTC
len: 11; abundance: many; v_gene: TRBV29-1; j_gene: TRBJ2-5; d_gene: NA; CDR3aa: CSVVPPRSGNF; CDR3nt: TGCAGCGTCGTCCCTCCGCGCTCTGGAAACTTC
len: 16; abundance: many; v_gene: TRBV9; j_gene: TRBJ2-1; d_gene: TRBD2; CDR3aa: CASSGSGRVRWGEQFF; CDR3nt: TGTGCCAGCAGCGGTAGCGGGAGGGTGCGATGGGGTGAGCAGTTCTTC
len: 16; abundance: many; v_gene: TRBV4-3; j_gene: TRBJ2-3; d_gene: TRBD1; CDR3aa: CASSLYPGQGPDTQYF; CDR3nt: TGCGCCAGCAGCCTCTACCCGGGACAGGGCCCAGATACGCAGTATTTT
len: 14; abundance: NA; v_gene: TRBV28; j_gene: TRBJ2-5; d_gene: NA; CDR3aa: CASSFPAREETQYF; CDR3nt: TGTGCCAGCAGTTTCCCCGCTAGGGAGGAGACCCAGTACTTC